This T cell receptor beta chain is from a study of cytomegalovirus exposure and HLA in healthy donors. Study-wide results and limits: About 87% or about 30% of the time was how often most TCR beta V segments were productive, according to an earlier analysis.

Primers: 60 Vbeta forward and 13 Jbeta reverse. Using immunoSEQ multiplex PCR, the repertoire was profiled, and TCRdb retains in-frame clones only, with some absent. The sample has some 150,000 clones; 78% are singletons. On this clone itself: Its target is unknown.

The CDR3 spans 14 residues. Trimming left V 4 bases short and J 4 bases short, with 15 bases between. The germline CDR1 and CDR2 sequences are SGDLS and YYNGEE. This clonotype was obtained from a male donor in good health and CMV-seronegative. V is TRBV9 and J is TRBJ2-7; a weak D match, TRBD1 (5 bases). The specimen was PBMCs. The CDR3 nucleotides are TGTGCCAGCAGCCCCCAGGGTGTTGGTTACGAGCAGTACTTC. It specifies CASSPQGVGYEQYF.